This entry lists 28 T cell receptor beta chains sequenced from one sample in a study of beta chain features in type 1 diabetes. cDNA synthesis used the whole RNA isolate, giving expressed TCRB sequences. The protocol was immunoSEQ multiplex PCR, while the TCRdb copy is restricted to in-frame clones and leaves out a portion. The sample records 350,000 to 400,000 clones, over 13% being singletons. The sequencing input was naive CD4+ T cells from blood. These TCRs come from a young woman in good health.

The V gene is TRBV7-9, the J gene TRBJ2-3; D gene unclear. This CDR3 comprises 14 residues. Germline V CDR1 and CDR2: SEHNR, FQNEAQ (reference sequence). The germline V and J ends were trimmed by 5 bases and 1 base, with 10 bases remaining between them. The CDR3 is CASSPYTGTDTQYF. CDR3 bases: TGTGCCAGCAGCCCGTATACAGGCACAGATACGCAGTATTTT.

The chain has TRBV5-5 and TRBJ2-7, with a tentative D call TRBD1 (6 bases). Trimming shortened V by 4 bases and J by 2 bases, and 13 bases separated the two germline ends. The CDR3 runs to 14 residues. CDR1 SGHKS and CDR2 YYEKEE come from the germline V gene (reference sequence). The CDR3 nucleotides read TGTGCCAGCAGCCCATTAGGACAGCCCTACGAGCAGTACTTC. Translating it yields CASSPLGQPYEQYF.

This clone was counted between two and nine times. V gene TRBV5-6 combines with J gene TRBJ1-5; D remains ambiguous. Trimming left V 2 bases short and J 2 bases short, with 8 bases between. Germline lookup yields CDR1 SGHDT and CDR2 YYEEEE. The CDR3 loop spans 14 amino acids. The CDR3 nucleotides read TGTGCCAGCAGCTTTCTGCAGGGCAATCAGCCCCAGCATTTT. Protein: CASSFLQGNQPQHF.

The count of this clone is one. The V and J genes are TRBV7-2 and TRBJ2-1, with TRBD2 matching over 9 bases. V lost 5 bases, J lost 8 bases, and 10 bases stayed unmatched. The CDR3 is 15 residues long. CDR1 is SGHTA, CDR2 FQGNSA, per germline. CDR3 DNA sequence: TGTGCCAGCAGCGGGCTAGCGGGACGTCTTTATGAGCAGTTCTTC. It is translated as CASSGLAGRLYEQFF.

The CDR3 spells CASSFIGGEGETQYF. The CDR3 coding sequence is TGCGCCAGCAGCTTCATCGGGGGAGAGGGGGAGACCCAGTACTTC. The gene calls are TRBV5-1 and TRBJ2-5; perhaps TRBD2 as D (6 bases). Deletions cut 2 bases from V and 5 bases from J, with 16 bases between. Germline-derived CDR1 and CDR2 are SGHRS and YFSETQ. The CDR3 length is 15 residues.

V usage is TRBV6-5 and J usage is TRBJ2-7; D is perhaps TRBD2 (5 bases). Per the germline V gene, CDR1 is MNHEY and CDR2 is SVGAGI. This CDR3 spans 12 amino acids. V was cut by 6 bases and J by 2 bases, with 8 bases left in between. The CDR3 DNA is TGTGCCAGCAGGGCGGAGGCCTACGAGCAGTACTTC. Encoded protein: CASRAEAYEQYF.

V usage is TRBV15 and J usage is TRBJ2-1; 10 positions match TRBD1. J gave up 4 bases and V 8 bases, and 8 bases lay outside the gene matches. The CDR3 covers 15 residues. Germline values: CDR1 LNHNV, CDR2 YYDKDF (reference sequence). The CDR3 spells CATERGDRGYNEQFF. For the CDR3, the DNA is TGTGCCACCGAACGTGGGGACAGGGGATACAATGAGCAGTTCTTC.

This clone was observed a few times. The chain employs TRBV5-4 and TRBJ2-3; 13 bases line up with TRBD2. Germline V gives CDR1 SGHNT, CDR2 YYREEE (reference sequence). CDR3 length: 15 amino acids. V dropped 3 bases and J dropped 5; count of bases not matched to a gene: 3. CDR3 coding DNA: TGTGCCAGCAGCTCACTAGCGGGAGGGGGAGATACGCAGTATTTT. Its translation: CASSSLAGGGDTQYF.

This clone was recorded a few times. V and J are TRBV29-1 and TRBJ1-1; D not certain. The CDR3 loop spans 15 amino acids. Looked up from germline, CDR1 is SQVTM and CDR2 is ANQGSEA. The V and J ends lost 6 bases and 7 bases respectively, with 24 bases between them. The CDR3 loop is CSVAPQLSSHGEAFF. In DNA form, the CDR3 reads TGCAGCGTCGCTCCCCAACTTTCTTCCCATGGTGAAGCTTTCTTT.

This clone has a handful of counts. The CDR3 loop reads CASRELGWEGYTF. CDR3 sequence (DNA): TGTGCCAGCAGGGAGCTCGGATGGGAGGGCTACACCTTC. The chain uses TRBV6-5 and TRBJ1-2; no definite D call. There are 13 residues in the CDR3. CDR1 and CDR2 from the germline V gene are MNHEY and SVGAGI. Trimming removed 6 bases from V and 8 bases from J, with 16 bases in between.

This clone was observed a handful of times. This chain links TRBV29-1 with TRBJ2-2; perhaps TRBD2 as D (7 bases). CDR1 and CDR2 (germline): SQVTM, ANQGSEA. The V end lost 7 bases, the J end lost 8 bases, and 17 bases lay between the germline ends. The length of the CDR3 is 13 residues. CDR3 loop: CSARGAGSGELFF. The CDR3 nucleotides read TGCAGCGCCCGGGGGGCGGGATCAGGGGAGCTGTTTTTT.

The chain joins TRBV14 to TRBJ2-7; 11 bases fit TRBD2. V shed 4 bases, J shed 5 bases, and the junction held 7 bases outside the gene matches. Germline V gene lookup returns CDR1 SGHDN and CDR2 FVKESK. This CDR3 is built from 15 residues. As DNA, the CDR3 is TGTGCCAGCAGCCCGAGGGGGACTAGCGGCCACGAGCAGTACTTC. It codes for CASSPRGTSGHEQYF.

This clone was picked up a small number of times. Other DNA variants within this sample encode the same CDR3. V is TRBV9 and J is TRBJ2-2, with D unresolved. Trimming stripped 0 bases from V and 3 bases from J, with 3 bases between. Germline values: CDR1 SGDLS, CDR2 YYNGEE. There are 13 residues in the CDR3. CDR3 DNA sequence: TGTGCCAGCAGCGTAGCGGACACCGGGGAGCTGTTTTTT. Protein sequence: CASSVADTGELFF.

The chain employs TRBV14 and TRBJ1-3; D is uncertain. V gave up 3 bases and J gave up 16 bases, with 16 bases separating them. CDR1 is SGHDN, CDR2 FVKESK, per germline. The length of the CDR3 is 12 residues. The CDR3 protein is CASSHSVLPHYF. The CDR3 region has the DNA TGTGCCAGCAGCCACAGCGTTCTTCCTCATTATTTT.

The table lists this clone with a few counts. The chain combines TRBV5-1 with TRBJ2-5; 7 nucleotides match TRBD2. J lost 5 bases, V lost 3 bases, and 13 bases had no gene match. The CDR3 spans 16 residues. CDR1 is SGHRS and CDR2 is YFSETQ in the germline V gene. In DNA form, the CDR3 reads TGCGCCAGCAGCTCCTTGGGAGGGATAGTTATGGAGACCCAGTACTTC. Translated: CASSSLGGIVMETQYF.

This chain connects TRBV28 to TRBJ1-4; tentatively, D is TRBD1 (5 bases). V lost 7 bases and J lost 5, with 17 bases in between. Germline V lookup: CDR1 MDHEN, CDR2 SYDVKM. The CDR3 spans 15 residues. As DNA, the CDR3 is TGTGCCAGCAATAACCAACAGGACCGCAATGAAAAACTGTTTTTT. Amino acid sequence: CASNNQQDRNEKLFF.

This clone was counted between two and nine times. The CDR3 nucleotides read TGTGCCAGCAGTTTACCCACTAGTGCCTCCTACAATGAGCAGTTCTTC. Translation gives CASSLPTSASYNEQFF. The gene calls are TRBV28 and TRBJ2-1, with D possibly TRBD2 on 5 matching bases. Germline assignment: CDR1 MDHEN and CDR2 SYDVKM. This CDR3 has 16 residues. The V end lost 2 bases, the J end lost 0 bases, and 11 bases lay between the germline ends.

Only a few counts were recorded for this clone. This chain uses TRBV4-2 with TRBJ1-1; D ambiguous. CDR1 and CDR2 (germline): LGHNA, YNFKEQ. With 2 bases removed from V and 10 bases from J, the gap between germline ends came to 11 bases. This CDR3 region has 12 residues. The CDR3 loop is CASSQRRAGAFF. The CDR3 nucleotides read TGTGCCAGCAGCCAAAGACGCGCGGGAGCTTTCTTT.

This clone was detected only a few times. The rearrangement joins TRBV29-1 to TRBJ2-1, with D possibly TRBD1 on 5 matching bases. The CDR3 runs to 14 residues. The germline V gene has CDR1 SQVTM and CDR2 ANQGSEA. V lost 6 bases and J 5 bases, leaving 17 bases between the germline ends. The CDR3 coding sequence is TGCAGCGTGGTGCGAGTAGGGGTGGACAATGAGCAGTTCTTC. As protein: CSVVRVGVDNEQFF.

This clone has only a few counts. The rearrangement uses TRBV7-3 and TRBJ2-1; a weak D match, TRBD2 (6 bases). The germline V gene has CDR1 SGHTA and CDR2 FQGTGA. This CDR3 spans 14 amino acids. V was cut by 2 bases and J by 6 bases, with 11 bases left in between. This CDR3 reads CASSLAGKTNEQFF. Written as DNA, the CDR3 is TGTGCCAGCAGCTTAGCGGGAAAGACCAATGAGCAGTTCTTC.

The chain recombines TRBV18 with TRBJ2-7; 10 nucleotides line up with TRBD1. The germline V gene has CDR1 KGHSH and CDR2 LQKENI. Unmatched junction bases numbered 10, after V lost 3 bases and J lost 5 bases. CDR3 length equals 16 residues. This chain's CDR3 is CASSPGPGQGMNEQYF. Here the CDR3 DNA reads TGTGCCAGCTCACCGGGACCGGGACAGGGGATGAACGAGCAGTACTTC.

The V call is TRBV11-2, the J call TRBJ2-7; no definite D call. The CDR3 runs 12 residues. From germline, CDR1 is SGHAT and CDR2 FQNNGV. V was pared by 1 base and J by 4 bases, with 5 bases between. The CDR3 nucleotides read TGTGCCAGCAGCTTAGGTCTTTACGAGCAGTACTTC. Protein: CASSLGLYEQYF.

The rearrangement links TRBV5-1 to TRBJ2-7, with D maybe TRBD2 (6 bases). Germline CDR1 SGHRS, CDR2 YFSETQ. The V end was cut by 3 bases, the J end by 3 bases, with 7 bases between. The CDR3 covers 12 residues. The CDR3 spells CASSSRGYEQYF. The CDR3 coding sequence is TGCGCCAGCAGCTCGCGGGGCTACGAGCAGTACTTC.

This clone turned up a few times. The genes are TRBV14 and TRBJ1-1, with 7 bases that match TRBD1. The ends lost 3 bases at V and 5 bases at J; junction bases unmatched: 6. This CDR3 region has 14 residues. Per the germline V gene, CDR1 is SGHDN and CDR2 is FVKESK. CDR3 region: CASSHTRQGTEAFF. CDR3 bases: TGTGCCAGCAGCCACACGCGACAGGGAACTGAAGCTTTCTTT.

This CDR3 is CASSFNSLDTQYF. The CDR3 DNA is TGCGCCAGCAGCTTTAACAGCTTAGATACGCAGTATTTT. V usage is TRBV5-1 and J usage is TRBJ2-3; D not certain. Looked up from germline, CDR1 is SGHRS and CDR2 is YFSETQ. Trimming shortened V by 2 bases and J by 5 bases, and 9 bases separated the two germline ends. This CDR3 spans 13 amino acids.

The table lists this clone with a few counts. V usage is TRBV29-1 and J usage is TRBJ2-7, with TRBD2 as a possible D gene (6 bases). V gave up 3 bases and J gave up 3 bases, with 12 bases separating them. The CDR3 runs 13 residues. Germline CDR1 reads SQVTM; CDR2 reads ANQGSEA. The CDR3 bases are TGCAGCGTTGAGGGGGACTCCCTCTACGAGCAGTACTTC. This translates into CSVEGDSLYEQYF.

The chain links TRBV6-1 to TRBJ2-3; 9 bases agree with TRBD2. The CDR3 loop spans 15 amino acids. Germline values: CDR1 MNHNS, CDR2 SASEGT. The V gene end was trimmed by 7 bases and the J gene end by 2 bases; junction bases not matched to a gene: 7. The CDR3 coding sequence is TGTGCCAGCATCATACTAGCGGGCCACACAGATACGCAGTATTTT. This gives the protein CASIILAGHTDTQYF.

The sample holds a few counts of this clone. The chain uses TRBV9 and TRBJ1-5; weak D call: TRBD1 (5 bases). There are 13 residues in the CDR3. Germline CDR1 SGDLS, CDR2 YYNGEE. Trimming removed 3 bases at V and 7 bases at J, with 11 bases between. CDR3 loop: CASSETTVQPQHF. The CDR3, as DNA: TGTGCCAGCAGCGAAACGACAGTACAGCCCCAGCATTTT.